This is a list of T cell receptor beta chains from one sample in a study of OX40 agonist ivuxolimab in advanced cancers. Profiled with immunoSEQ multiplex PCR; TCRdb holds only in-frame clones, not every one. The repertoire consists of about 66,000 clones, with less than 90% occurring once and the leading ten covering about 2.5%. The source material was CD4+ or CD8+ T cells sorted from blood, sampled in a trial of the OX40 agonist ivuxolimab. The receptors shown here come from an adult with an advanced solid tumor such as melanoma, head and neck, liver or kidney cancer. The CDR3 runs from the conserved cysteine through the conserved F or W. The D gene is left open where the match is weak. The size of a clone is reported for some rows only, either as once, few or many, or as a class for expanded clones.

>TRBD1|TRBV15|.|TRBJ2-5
TGTGCCACCAGCAGGCGGACAGGGCGCGAGACCCAGTACTTC
CATSRRTGRETQYF
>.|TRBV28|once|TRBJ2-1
TGTGCCAGCGACGGGGATTGGGGAGATGAGCAGTTCTTC
CASDGDWGDEQFF
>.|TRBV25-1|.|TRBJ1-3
TGTGCCAGCAGACCAAGCGGAAACACCATATATTTT
CASRPSGNTIYF
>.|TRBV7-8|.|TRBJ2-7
TGTGCCAGCAGCTTAAGGGCAGGGTTCGAGCAGTACTTC
CASSLRAGFEQYF
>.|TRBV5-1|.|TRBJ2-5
TGCGCCAGCAGCTTGGCAGCGGCAGGTGTGGAGACCCAGTACTTC
CASSLAAAGVETQYF
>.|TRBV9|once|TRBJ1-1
TGTGCCAGCAGCGTTGGTGGGGAACTGGCTTTCTTT
CASSVGGELAFF
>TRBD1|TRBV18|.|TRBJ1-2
TGTGCCAGCTCAGCCGGGACAGGGGGCGGCTACACCTTC
CASSAGTGGGYTF
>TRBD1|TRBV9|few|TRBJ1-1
TGTGCCAGCAGCGTTACCGACAGGGTGTCTGAAGCTTTCTTT
CASSVTDRVSEAFF
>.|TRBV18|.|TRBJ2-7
TGTGCCAGCTCACCGGGTGGTGACGAGCAGTACTTC
CASSPGGDEQYF
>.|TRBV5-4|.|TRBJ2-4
TGTGCCAGCACCCCTGGAGTAGCCAAAAACATTCAGTACTTC
CASTPGVAKNIQYF
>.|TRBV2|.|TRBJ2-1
TGTGCCAGCAGTGACCGGGCCTCCGGCAATGAGCAGTTCTTC
CASSDRASGNEQFF
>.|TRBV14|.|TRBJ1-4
TGTGCCAGCAGCCAAGTTGTGGGGCGCTTGGAAAAACTGTTTTTT
CASSQVVGRLEKLFF
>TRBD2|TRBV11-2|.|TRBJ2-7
TGTGCCAGCAGCTTACTAGCGGGGGGTCGCTACGAGCAGTACTTC
CASSLLAGGRYEQYF
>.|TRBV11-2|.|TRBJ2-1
TGTGCCAGCAGCGAGATACCCGGGACGGGGGAAGGGTTCTTC
CASSEIPGTGEGFF
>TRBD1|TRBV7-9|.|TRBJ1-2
TGTGCCAGCAGCCTAGACAGGGGGCCCGCCTTAGGGGGCTACACCTTC
CASSLDRGPALGGYTF
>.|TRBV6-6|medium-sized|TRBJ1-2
TGTGCCAGCAGTTACTACACCGATGGCTACACCTTC
CASSYYTDGYTF
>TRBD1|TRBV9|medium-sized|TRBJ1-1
TGTGCCAGCAGCGTTACGGGACAGGGGGCGGGGGAAGCTTTCTTT
CASSVTGQGAGEAFF
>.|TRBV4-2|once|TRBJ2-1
TGTGCCAGCAGCCAAGGGGGAAGGTCGCTCGGGGAGCAGTTCTTC
CASSQGGRSLGEQFF
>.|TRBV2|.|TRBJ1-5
TGTGCCAGCAGTGAAAGGCTTAGGGATCAGCCCCAGCATTTT
CASSERLRDQPQHF
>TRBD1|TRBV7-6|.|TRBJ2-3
TGTGCCAGCAGCCCTAAAGGACAGGGTTCCCCAGATACGCAGTATTTT
CASSPKGQGSPDTQYF
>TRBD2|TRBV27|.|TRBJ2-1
TGTGCCAGCAGTTTATCGAGCCCTCTTGGGACGGCTAGCGGGAGGGTAACTTCCTACAATGAGCAGTTCTTC
CASSLSSPLGTASGRVTSYNEQFF
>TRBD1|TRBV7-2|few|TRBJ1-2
TGTGCCAGCAGCCCGGGACAGGGGGAATACGGCTACACCTTC
CASSPGQGEYGYTF
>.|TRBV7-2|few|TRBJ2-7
TGTGCCAGCAGCTTATTCGGAGGGAACAGGGTTCTATACGAGCAGTACTTC
CASSLFGGNRVLYEQYF
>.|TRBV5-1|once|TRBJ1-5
TGCGCCAGCAGCTTGGACGGATTTAGCAATCAGCCCCAGCATTTT
CASSLDGFSNQPQHF
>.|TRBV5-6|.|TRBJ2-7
TGTGCCAGCAGCCTACTAGCTCAGTACGAGCAGTACTTC
CASSLLAQYEQYF
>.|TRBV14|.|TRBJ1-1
TGTGCCAGCAGTAGTACCGGGAACACTGAAGCTTTCTTT
CASSSTGNTEAFF
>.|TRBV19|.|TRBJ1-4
TGTGCCAGTAGTAACGAACAGGGTAGGAATGAAAAACTGTTTTTT
CASSNEQGRNEKLFF
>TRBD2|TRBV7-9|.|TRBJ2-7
TGTGCCAGCAGCTTATCAGCGGGAGGAAACGAGCAGTACTTC
CASSLSAGGNEQYF
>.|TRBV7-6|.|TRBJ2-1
TGTGCCAGCAGCTTACAGGCTAGGGTGTATGAGCAGTTCTTC
CASSLQARVYEQFF
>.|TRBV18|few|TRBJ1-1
TGTGCCAGCTCACCACGATCAGGGGCAAACACTGAAGCTTTCTTT
CASSPRSGANTEAFF
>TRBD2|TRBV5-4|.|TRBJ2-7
TGTGCCAGCAGCCGCGGCCCCCTAGCGGGAGATAACGAGCAGTACTTC
CASSRGPLAGDNEQYF
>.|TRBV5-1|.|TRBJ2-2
TGCGCCAGCAGCTTGGGTTCCGGGAGTATCACCGGGGAGCTGTTTTTT
CASSLGSGSITGELFF
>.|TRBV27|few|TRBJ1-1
TGTGCCAGCAGTTTATCGATACAGGTTGCTGAAGCTTTCTTT
CASSLSIQVAEAFF
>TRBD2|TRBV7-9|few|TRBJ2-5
TGTGCCAGCAGCTCCGGGACTAGCGGGAGAAGAGAGACCCAGTACTTC
CASSSGTSGRRETQYF
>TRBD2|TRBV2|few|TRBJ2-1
TGTGCCAGCAGGGCCGGGACTAGCGGTAACAATGAGCAGTTCTTC
CASRAGTSGNNEQFF
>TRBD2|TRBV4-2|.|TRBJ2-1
TGTGCCAGCAGCCAAACGGGGCTAGCGGGCTCGGGTGAGCAGTTCTTC
CASSQTGLAGSGEQFF
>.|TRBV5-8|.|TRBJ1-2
TGTGCCAGCAGCTTGGTTTCAGGGCTGGCCTATGGCTACACCTTC
CASSLVSGLAYGYTF
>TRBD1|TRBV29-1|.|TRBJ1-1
TGCAGCGTTTCAACAGGGGGTCGGATGAACACTGAAGCTTTCTTT
CSVSTGGRMNTEAFF
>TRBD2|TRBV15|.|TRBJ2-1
TGTGCCACCAGCCGAACTAGCGGGAGGTCGTACAATGAGCAGTTCTTC
CATSRTSGRSYNEQFF
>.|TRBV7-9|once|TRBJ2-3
TGTGCCAGCAGCTTTAAGGTCACCGGGACAACAGATACGCAGTATTTT
CASSFKVTGTTDTQYF
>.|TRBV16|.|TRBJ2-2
TGTGCCAGCAGCCAATCATCAGGGACGAACACCGGGGAGCTGTTTTTT
CASSQSSGTNTGELFF
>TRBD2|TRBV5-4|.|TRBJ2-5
TGTGCCAGCAGCGCCGACCAGCGGGACCGACGGGAGACCCAGTACTTC
CASSADQRDRRETQYF
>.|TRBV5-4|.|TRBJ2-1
TGTGCCAGCAGCAAGGATGGCGGTGTTGAAGATGAGCAGTTCTTC
CASSKDGGVEDEQFF
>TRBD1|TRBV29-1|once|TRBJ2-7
TGCAGCGTCGTTACAGGGGTTTACGAGCAGTACTTC
CSVVTGVYEQYF
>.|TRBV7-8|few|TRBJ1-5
TGTGCCAGCAGTCACGGGGGGGCCGAACCCCAGCATTTT
CASSHGGAEPQHF
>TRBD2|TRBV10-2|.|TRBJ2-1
TGCGCCAGCAGAAGCGGGAGGGCCGCCTACAATGAGCAGTTCTTC
CASRSGRAAYNEQFF
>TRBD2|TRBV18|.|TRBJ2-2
TGTGCCAGCTCACCACAGTGGCGGGCGGGAGACCCCGGGGAGCTGTTTTTT
CASSPQWRAGDPGELFF
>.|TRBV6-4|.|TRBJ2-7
TGTGCCAGTCGATTCCTAGCGTCGCGAACTCTCGAGCAGTACTTC
CASRFLASRTLEQYF
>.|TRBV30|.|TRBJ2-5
TGTGCCTGGAGAGTACCGCGGGCCCAAGAGACCCAGTACTTC
CAWRVPRAQETQYF
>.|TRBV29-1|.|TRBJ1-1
TGCAGCGCCACCCACAACCAAAACACTGAAGCTTTCTTT
CSATHNQNTEAFF
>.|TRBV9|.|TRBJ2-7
TGTGCCAGCAGCCCTTGGGACACCCTAGGGGAGCAGTACTTC
CASSPWDTLGEQYF
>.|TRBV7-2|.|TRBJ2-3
TGTGCCAGCAGCTTACTAGCGATAAGCACAGATACGCAGTATTTT
CASSLLAISTDTQYF
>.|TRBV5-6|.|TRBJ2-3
TGTGCCAGCAGCTCACTGTATAGGGACACAGATACGCAGTATTTT
CASSSLYRDTDTQYF